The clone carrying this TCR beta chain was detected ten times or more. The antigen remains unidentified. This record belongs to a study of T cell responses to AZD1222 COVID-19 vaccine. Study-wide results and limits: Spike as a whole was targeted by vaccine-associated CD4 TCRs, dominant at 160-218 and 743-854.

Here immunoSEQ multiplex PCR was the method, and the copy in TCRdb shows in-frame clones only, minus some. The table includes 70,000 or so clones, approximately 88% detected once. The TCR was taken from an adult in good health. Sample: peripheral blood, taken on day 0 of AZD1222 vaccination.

The CDR3 DNA sequence: TGTGCCACAGGGTTTGGGGCCAACGTCCTGACTTTC. Translation gives CATGFGANVLTF. The chain uses TRBV6-7 and TRBJ2-6, with D possibly TRBD1 on 5 matching bases. TRBV6-7 is flagged as an ORF with uncertain function. Trimming took 10 bases from V and 3 from J, leaving 7 bases between them. The CDR3 contains 12 residues.